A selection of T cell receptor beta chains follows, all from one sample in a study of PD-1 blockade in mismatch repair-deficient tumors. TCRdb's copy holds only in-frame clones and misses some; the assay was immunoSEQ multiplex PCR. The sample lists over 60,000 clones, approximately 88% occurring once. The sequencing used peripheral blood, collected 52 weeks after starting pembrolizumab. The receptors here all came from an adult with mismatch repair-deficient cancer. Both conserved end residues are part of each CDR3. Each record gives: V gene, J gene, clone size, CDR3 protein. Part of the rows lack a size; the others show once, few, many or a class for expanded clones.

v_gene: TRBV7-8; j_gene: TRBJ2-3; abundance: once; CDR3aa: CASSLGSGTSRFRSDTQYF
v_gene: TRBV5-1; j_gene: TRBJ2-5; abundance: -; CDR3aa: CASSGGLATETQYF
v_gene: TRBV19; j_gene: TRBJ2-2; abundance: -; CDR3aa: CATLPAGGRSTGELFF
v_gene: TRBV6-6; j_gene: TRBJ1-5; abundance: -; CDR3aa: CASTQNSNQPQHF
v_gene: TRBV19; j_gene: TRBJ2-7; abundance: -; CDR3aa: CASSTTGTGFYEQYF
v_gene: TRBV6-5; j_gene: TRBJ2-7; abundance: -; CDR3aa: CASSYTSGGSYEQYF
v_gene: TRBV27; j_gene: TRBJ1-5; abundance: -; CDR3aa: CASSSYNQPQHF
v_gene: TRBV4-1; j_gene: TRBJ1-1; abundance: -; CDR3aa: CASSQAGRRNTEAFF
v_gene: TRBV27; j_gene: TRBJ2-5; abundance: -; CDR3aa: CASSLSGTSGRAGEETQYF
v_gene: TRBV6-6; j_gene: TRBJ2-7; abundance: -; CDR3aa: CASSYIGHLAYEQYF
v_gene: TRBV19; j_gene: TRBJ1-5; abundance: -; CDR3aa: CASRTGGVNQPQHF
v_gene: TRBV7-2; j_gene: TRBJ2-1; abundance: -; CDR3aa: CASSWDEGGQFF
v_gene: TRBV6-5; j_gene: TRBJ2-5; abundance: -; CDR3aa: CASSHTLAAQETQYF
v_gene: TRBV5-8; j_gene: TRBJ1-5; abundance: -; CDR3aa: CASSLVPGLSNQPQHF
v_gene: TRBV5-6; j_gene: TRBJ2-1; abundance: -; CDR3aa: CASTPTMLATSSYNEQFF
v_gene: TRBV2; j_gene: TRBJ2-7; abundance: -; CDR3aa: CASLAGAPGYEQYF
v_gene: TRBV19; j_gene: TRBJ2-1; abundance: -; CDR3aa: CASTPGWADNEQFF
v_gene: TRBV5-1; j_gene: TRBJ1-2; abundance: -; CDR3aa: CASSPRSLSGFGYTF
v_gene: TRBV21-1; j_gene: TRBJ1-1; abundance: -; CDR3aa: CASSTHLNTEAFF
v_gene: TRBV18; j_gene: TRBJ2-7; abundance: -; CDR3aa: CASSPTGAYEQYF
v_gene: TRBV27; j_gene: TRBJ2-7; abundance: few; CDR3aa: CASSAGLAGYEQYF
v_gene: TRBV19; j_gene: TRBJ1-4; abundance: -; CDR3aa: CASSIGQGREKLFF
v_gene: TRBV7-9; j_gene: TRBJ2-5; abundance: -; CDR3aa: CASSRDGQETQYF
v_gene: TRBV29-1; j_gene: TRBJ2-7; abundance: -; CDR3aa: CSVAESYEQYF
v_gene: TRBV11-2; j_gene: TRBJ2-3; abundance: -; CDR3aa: CASSLYREASTDTQYF
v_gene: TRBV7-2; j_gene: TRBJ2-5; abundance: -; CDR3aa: CASSLGQRTSKVTQYF
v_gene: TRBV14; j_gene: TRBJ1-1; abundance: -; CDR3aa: CASSQGRVTALIF
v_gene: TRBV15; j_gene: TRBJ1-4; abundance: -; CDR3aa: CATSRDRVRPATNEKLFF
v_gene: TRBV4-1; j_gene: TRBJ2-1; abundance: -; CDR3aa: CASSRSRIAGGLSSYNEQFF
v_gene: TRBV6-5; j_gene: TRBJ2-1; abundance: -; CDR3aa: CASGLAGNSYNEQFF
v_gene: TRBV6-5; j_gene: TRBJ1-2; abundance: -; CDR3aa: CASSYGAGNYGYTF
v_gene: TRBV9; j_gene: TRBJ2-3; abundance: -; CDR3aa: CASSVAPDTQYF
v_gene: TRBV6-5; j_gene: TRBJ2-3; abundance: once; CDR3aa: CASSYSGTDTQYF
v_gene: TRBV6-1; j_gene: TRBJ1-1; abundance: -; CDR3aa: CASGRQLNTEAFF
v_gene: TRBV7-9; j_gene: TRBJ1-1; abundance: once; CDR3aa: CASSLVGGAHSTEAFF
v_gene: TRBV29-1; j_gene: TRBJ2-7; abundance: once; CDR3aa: CSALRGGEQYF
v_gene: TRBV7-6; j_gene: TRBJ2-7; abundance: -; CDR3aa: CASSSGAGREQYF
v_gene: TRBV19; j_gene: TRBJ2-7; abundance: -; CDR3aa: CASSMRTSGAYEQYF
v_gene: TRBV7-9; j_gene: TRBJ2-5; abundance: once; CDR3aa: CASSLPPGLAGETQYF
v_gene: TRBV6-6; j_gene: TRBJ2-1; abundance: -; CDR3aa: CASSYSVGGEQFF
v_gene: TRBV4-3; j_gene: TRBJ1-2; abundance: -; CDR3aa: CASSSLTGNYGYTF
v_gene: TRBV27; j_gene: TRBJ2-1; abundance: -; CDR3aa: CASSSRDPRLGDEQFF